This TCR beta chain was identified during a study of T cells in Graves' hyperthyroidism and ophthalmopathy. Study at large: Sampling of peripheral blood happened at initial diagnosis, prior to any treatment.

Germline loops: CDR1 LGHDT, CDR2 YNNKEL (reference sequence). CDR3 length: 14 amino acids. V lost 1 base, J lost 2 bases, and 8 bases lay in between. This clonotype was detected many times. Amplification of TCR beta CDR3 regions used RNA as the template. HTBI primers drove first-round RT-PCR of the TCR CDR3. TCRdb re-derived calls from the multiplex PCR reads in MiXCR, one entry per CDR3 protein. Of 380,000 or so distinct CDR3 sequences listed, less than 15% are singletons. The sample, blood from the first hyperthyroidism diagnosis, precedes any ophthalmopathy symptoms. V usage is TRBV3-1 and J usage is TRBJ1-1; D is perhaps TRBD1 (5 bases). Sequencing used blood. The sequence came from a man in his thirties or forties with Graves' hyperthyroidism that later progressed to Graves' ophthalmopathy. The CDR3 DNA reads as TGTGCCAGCAGCCAAGTGAGGGGTAACACTGAAGCTTTCTTT. Amino acid sequence: CASSQVRGNTEAFF.